The next 26 T cell receptor beta chains were all read from a single sample in a study of a mutant IDH1 vaccine in newly diagnosed glioma. Here immunoSEQ multiplex PCR was the method, and the copy in TCRdb shows in-frame clones only, minus some. The sample records nearly 55,000 clones, around 81% being singletons. Time point described: week 5, during vaccination. What each vaccine dose contained was 300 ug of mutant IDH1 20-mer peptide, accompanied by topical imiquimod. These receptors' targets are unknown. The specimen was PBMCs, collected from a glioma patient whose treatment included an IDH1 peptide vaccine. The receptors shown here come from a man aged 25 to 40 with glioma.

The chain couples TRBV4-1 to TRBJ2-1; 14 positions match TRBD2. The CDR3 totals 16 residues. V shed 1 base and J 7 bases; nucleotides not matched to a gene: 3. The V gene's germline CDR1 is MGHRA and CDR2 YSYEKL. The CDR3 loop is CASSQGLAGGKNEQFF. CDR3 sequence (DNA): TGCGCCAGCAGCCAAGGACTAGCGGGGGGGAAAAATGAGCAGTTCTTC.

This clone has only a few counts. The V call is TRBV7-9, the J call TRBJ1-2; TRBD1 agrees at 11 bases. V was clipped by 4 bases and J by 4 bases; unmatched bases: 8. CDR3 length: 16 amino acids. Germline CDR1 and CDR2: SEHNR and FQNEAQ (reference sequence). CDR3: CASSSTDRGRIYGYTF. CDR3 sequence (DNA): TGTGCCAGCAGCTCGACGGACAGGGGGCGCATCTATGGCTACACCTTC.

The J gene is TRBJ2-2, the V gene TRBV5-1, with D unclear. Germline V gene lookup returns CDR1 SGHRS and CDR2 YFSETQ. Between the trimmed V and J ends, which lost 2 bases and 0 bases, there was a span of 8 bases. The length of the CDR3 is 15 residues. In DNA form, the CDR3 reads TGCGCCAGCAGCTTACACAGACCGAACACCGGGGAGCTGTTTTTT. It encodes CASSLHRPNTGELFF.

The chain links TRBV5-1 to TRBJ2-7; 9 nucleotides align to TRBD1. The CDR3 extends over 14 amino acids. Germline CDR1 reads SGHRS; CDR2 reads YFSETQ. J lost 3 bases, V lost 4 bases, and 5 bases had no gene match. CDR3 region: CASSQTGGGYEQYF. In nucleotides, the CDR3 is TGCGCCAGCAGCCAAACAGGGGGCGGCTACGAGCAGTACTTC.

This rearrangement joins TRBV5-1 to TRBJ1-5, with 7 bases lining up with TRBD1. V lost 0 bases, J lost 9 bases, and 3 bases stayed unmatched. Germline V CDR1 and CDR2: SGHRS, YFSETQ. The CDR3 runs to 13 residues. This CDR3 is CASSLGQGLPQHF. The CDR3 bases are TGCGCCAGCAGCTTGGGACAGGGTCTGCCCCAGCATTTT.

The rearrangement uses TRBV6-6 and TRBJ2-5; 7 positions match TRBD2. Unmatched junction bases numbered 4, after V lost 0 bases and J lost 3 bases. Germline assignment: CDR1 MNHNY and CDR2 SVGAGI (reference sequence). This CDR3 has 15 residues. The CDR3 reads CASSYSSGGEETQYF. CDR3 sequence (DNA): TGTGCCAGCAGTTACTCGAGTGGGGGGGAAGAGACCCAGTACTTC.

The chain has TRBV4-1 and TRBJ2-1; TRBD2 agrees at 9 bases. The CDR3 has 17 amino acids. V gave up 2 bases and J gave up 1 base; unmatched junction bases: 6. Germline V CDR1 and CDR2: MGHRA, YSYEKL. The DNA for the CDR3 is TGCGCCAGCAGCCAACCAGGGCGGGGGGGATCCTACAATGAGCAGTTCTTC. Translated: CASSQPGRGGSYNEQFF.

This chain joins TRBV11-2 and TRBJ2-7; 7 nucleotides match TRBD1. The CDR3 is 16 residues long. Germline-derived CDR1 and CDR2 are SGHAT and FQNNGV. The ends lost 1 base at V and 1 base at J; junction bases unmatched: 7. DNA of the CDR3: TGTGCCAGCAGCTTAGTTGCTGGACAGGTGTCCTACGAGCAGTACTTC. Amino acid sequence: CASSLVAGQVSYEQYF.

There are a few counts of this clone. Other DNA sequences in the sample encode the same CDR3. The chain uses TRBV5-6 and TRBJ1-1; D unresolved. Trimming stripped 1 base from V and 5 bases from J, with 6 bases between. The CDR3 has 12 amino acids. Germline CDR1 reads SGHDT; CDR2 reads YYEEEE. The CDR3 is CASSLRGTEAFF. The DNA of the CDR3 is TGTGCCAGCAGCTTGCGTGGAACTGAAGCTTTCTTT.

The rearrangement joins TRBV11-2 to TRBJ2-5, with 9 positions matching TRBD1. The ends lost 6 bases at V and 0 bases at J; junction bases unmatched: 5. The germline CDR1 and CDR2 sequences are SGHAT and FQNNGV. This CDR3 is built from 15 residues. CDR3 sequence reads: CASSSGTGYQETQYF. Written as DNA, the CDR3 is TGTGCCAGCAGTTCCGGGACAGGGTACCAAGAGACCCAGTACTTC.

The V and J genes are TRBV9 and TRBJ2-1; D gene uncertain. This CDR3 region has 12 residues. Trimming removed 4 bases from V and 6 bases from J, with 8 bases in between. CDR1 and CDR2 (germline): SGDLS, YYNGEE. CDR3 in DNA: TGTGCCAGCAGCCGGTTGATCAATGAGCAGTTCTTC. This encodes CASSRLINEQFF.

This rearrangement joins TRBV2 to TRBJ1-3; D perhaps matches TRBD1 (5 bases). The CDR3 is 14 residues long. The germline V and J ends were trimmed by 8 bases and 0 bases, with 11 bases remaining between them. Germline assignment: CDR1 SNHLY and CDR2 FYNNEI. In nucleotides, the CDR3 is TGTGCCAGCGCCAGGGAGTTCTCTGGAAACACCATATATTTT. Protein: CASAREFSGNTIYF.

This clone was found a few times. The J gene is TRBJ1-5, the V gene TRBV15, with 8 bases fitting TRBD1. Per the germline V gene, CDR1 is LNHNV and CDR2 is YYDKDF (reference sequence). V lost 6 bases and J lost 7; bases outside the gene matches: 2. This CDR3 spans 12 amino acids. The CDR3 protein is CATRDREQPQHF. The CDR3 DNA is TGTGCCACCAGGGACAGGGAACAGCCCCAGCATTTT. Full variable domain (remainder filled in from reference TRBV15 and TRBJ1-5): DAMVIQNPRYQVTQFGKPVTLSCSQTLNHNVMYWYQQKSSQAPKLLFHYYDKDFNNEADTPDNFQSRRPNTSFCFLDIRSPGLGDTAMYLCATRDREQPQHFGDGTRLSIL.

This chain joins TRBV2 and TRBJ2-7, with D perhaps matching TRBD2 (5 bases). Germline V CDR1 and CDR2: SNHLY, FYNNEI. The CDR3 runs to 13 residues. V shed 6 bases and J shed 1 base, with 10 bases lying between them. As DNA, the CDR3 is TGTGCCAGCAGGACTACGAGGTCCTACGAGCAGTACTTC. Its translation is CASRTTRSYEQYF. Together with reference TRBV2 and TRBJ2-7, the CDR3 gives the full variable domain: EPEVTQTPSHQVTQMGQEVILRCVPISNHLYFYWYRQILGQKVEFLVSFYNNEISEKSEIFDDQFSVERPDGSNFTLKIRSTKLEDSAMYFCASRTTRSYEQYFGPGTRLTVT.

The chain combines TRBV30 with TRBJ2-5; D not resolved. Per germline, CDR1 GTSNPN and CDR2 SVGIG (reference sequence). Trimming removed 0 bases from V and 3 bases from J, with 5 bases in between. The length of the CDR3 is 12 residues. CDR3 DNA: TGTGCCTGGAGTGTGACGAAAGAGACCCAGTACTTC. This codes for CAWSVTKETQYF. Based on the CDR3 plus reference TRBV30 and TRBJ2-5, the full variable domain is SQTIHQWPATLVQPVGSPLSLECTVEGTSNPNLYWYRQAAGRGLQLLFYSVGIGQISSEVPQNLSASRPQDRQFILSSKKLLLSDSGFYLCAWSVTKETQYFGPGTRLLVL.

The chain links TRBV10-1 to TRBJ2-7; D remains unclear. V lost 3 bases, J lost 5 bases, and 8 bases lay in between. From germline, CDR1 is WNHNN and CDR2 SYGVQD (reference sequence). There are 12 residues in the CDR3. CDR3 nucleotides: TGCGCCAGCAGTGAAAGGGTCAACGAGCAGTACTTC. As protein: CASSERVNEQYF.

As DNA, the CDR3 is TGTGCCAGCAGCCCCGGCGCGTCTAGCGGGGGACAAGAGACCCAGTACTTC. Its protein is CASSPGASSGGQETQYF. The chain couples TRBV4-2 to TRBJ2-5, with 10 positions matching TRBD2. V shed 4 bases, J shed 2 bases, and the junction held 10 bases outside the gene matches. This CDR3 spans 17 amino acids. Germline CDR1 and CDR2: LGHNA and YNFKEQ.

The chain joins TRBV11-3 to TRBJ1-1, with D possibly TRBD1 on 6 matching bases. Germline lookup yields CDR1 SGHNT and CDR2 YENEEA. V shed 5 bases and J shed 0 bases, with 10 bases lying between them. The CDR3 covers 14 residues. The CDR3 spells CASSTQGMNTEAFF. In DNA form, the CDR3 reads TGTGCCAGCAGCACGCAGGGGATGAACACTGAAGCTTTCTTT.

This chain joins TRBV6-1 and TRBJ2-3; no reliable D call. The CDR3 runs to 14 residues. Between the trimmed V and J ends, which lost 3 bases and 4 bases, there was a span of 11 bases. CDR1 and CDR2 from the germline V gene are MNHNS and SASEGT. The CDR3 loop reads CASSEGLGSDTQYF. For the CDR3, the DNA is TGTGCCAGCAGTGAGGGTCTGGGGTCAGATACGCAGTATTTT.

V is TRBV19 and J is TRBJ1-2; no clear D gene. In germline, CDR1 is LNHDA, CDR2 SQIVND (reference sequence). The CDR3 sequence is 14 residues long. The V and J ends lost 7 bases and 1 base respectively, with 13 bases between them. The CDR3 region is CASTRDSGNYGYTF. The CDR3 bases are TGTGCCAGTACTCGAGACTCGGGTAACTATGGCTACACCTTC.

This clone showed up just a few times. The chain has TRBV5-1 and TRBJ1-4; D uncertain. The CDR3 contains 18 residues. V was shortened by 3 bases and J by 2 bases, with 20 bases between the two germline ends. CDR1 is SGHRS, CDR2 YFSETQ, per germline. The CDR3: CASSSLGPGRGTNEKLFF. CDR3 nucleotides: TGCGCCAGCAGCTCCCTTGGCCCGGGTAGAGGTACTAATGAAAAACTGTTTTTT.

The rearrangement links TRBV28 to TRBJ1-6; D ambiguous. Germline CDR1 MDHEN, CDR2 SYDVKM. Trimming left V 3 bases short and J 1 base short, with 7 bases between. The CDR3 totals 15 residues. The CDR3 is CASSFVGSYNSPLHF. The CDR3 DNA reads TGTGCCAGCAGTTTCGTTGGATCCTATAATTCACCCCTCCACTTT.

This chain links TRBV15 with TRBJ1-5; no firm D call. This CDR3 region has 12 residues. Per germline, CDR1 LNHNV and CDR2 YYDKDF (reference sequence). The germline V and J ends were trimmed by 8 bases and 4 bases, with 9 bases remaining between them. CDR3 amino acids: CATASGNQPQHF. The CDR3 nucleotides are TGTGCCACCGCCAGTGGAAATCAGCCCCAGCATTTT.

The rearrangement uses TRBV5-1 and TRBJ2-1, with D perhaps matching TRBD2 (6 bases). In germline, CDR1 is SGHRS, CDR2 YFSETQ. The V gene lost 3 bases and the J gene lost 9 bases, with 19 bases spanning the gap. The CDR3 has 15 residues. The CDR3 here is CASSSRYWTEGEQFF. The CDR3 nucleotides are TGCGCCAGCAGCTCAAGATACTGGACGGAGGGTGAGCAGTTCTTC.

The chain combines TRBV6-5 with TRBJ1-3; no firm D call. This CDR3 comprises 16 residues. The V gene lost 0 bases and the J gene lost 0 bases, with 9 bases spanning the gap. Germline V gene lookup returns CDR1 MNHEY and CDR2 SVGAGI. CDR3 loop: CASSYSKSHSGNTIYF. The DNA for the CDR3 is TGTGCCAGCAGTTACTCGAAGTCACACTCTGGAAACACCATATATTTT.

The V gene is TRBV19, the J gene TRBJ1-6, with a tentative D call TRBD1 (6 bases). The germline V gene encodes CDR1 LNHDA and CDR2 SQIVND (reference sequence). V was shortened by 0 bases and J by 9 bases, with 9 bases between the two germline ends. There are 14 residues in the CDR3. Here the CDR3 DNA reads TGTGCCAGTAGTATAGACAGGGGATCTTCACCCCTCCACTTT. Its translation is CASSIDRGSSPLHF.